Detailed here is one T cell receptor (beta chain). The data derive from a study of blood T cell repertoires in COVID-19. Study in general: PBMCs, B-cell-depleted T cells, or T cells provided the cDNA or gDNA that made up the material.

As processed by the authors: Counts of nucleated cells, estimated from reference gene primer amplification, were obtained. The table came from immunoSEQ multiplex PCR; TCRdb's copy has only in-frame clones and leaves some out. From that table come the V and J calls and clone size; the DNA was used to work out D and trimming. The table lists roughly 180,000 clones, roughly 87% of them singletons. This CDR3 region has 13 residues. Germline CDR1 and CDR2: GTSNPN and SVGIG (reference sequence). With 4 bases removed from V and 4 bases from J, the gap between germline ends came to 13 bases. Among Cohort 3 donors, those recovered had two negative PCRs, clearance, or symptom resolution.

The chain employs TRBV30 and TRBJ1-2; D possibly corresponds to TRBD1 (5 bases). The TCR sequence derives from a woman between 25 and 40 years old who had recovered from COVID-19. Material: PBMCs or T cells enriched from blood (not recorded which). CDR3 coding DNA: TGTGCCTGGACCTACGGGGGGTTCTATGGCTACACCTTC. Amino acids: CAWTYGGFYGYTF.